This TCR beta chain was documented in a study of blood T cell repertoires in COVID-19. Across the whole study: Sources were T cells, B-cell-depleted T cells, or PBMCs; the material itself was cDNA or gDNA.

The CDR3 spans 15 residues. The germline V gene encodes CDR1 SGHNT and CDR2 YENEEA. Trimming at V came to 2 bases and at J to 9 bases, leaving 5 bases not matched to a gene. Some clones are missing from TCRdb's copy, which holds only in-frame ones; the method was immunoSEQ multiplex PCR. The data show some 110,000 clones, 85% seen once. V and J are TRBV11-3 and TRBJ2-1, with 12 bases that match TRBD2. The material sequenced was peripheral blood. The receptor comes from a man aged 45 to 65 with acute or convalescent COVID-19. As DNA, the CDR3 is TGTGCCAGCAGCTTACAACTAGCGGGGGGTGCTGAGCAGTTCTTC. Amino acids: CASSLQLAGGAEQFF.